A few counts support the clone carrying this T cell receptor (beta chain). The antigen is undetermined. These data originate in a study of T-cell reconstitution after alpha-beta-depleted transplantation in children. Whole-study findings and limits: T-cell numbers and diversity one year post-transplant derived largely from freshly generated T cells.

During its preparation, the TCRbeta library received unique molecular identifiers. TCRdb processed the PCR reads anew with MiXCR; each CDR3 protein has one entry. The table has 250,000 to 300,000 distinct CDR3 sequences, over 7% seen once. This specimen consisted of peripheral blood, obtained 360 days after TCRalphabeta/CD19-depleted stem cell transplant. The clonotype was recovered from a female patient younger than 10 who had a stem cell transplant for Fanconi anemia, so the T cells may come from the graft donor.

The CDR3: CSARPASIAYNEQFF. The CDR3 DNA follows: TGCAGTGCTAGGCCGGCTAGCATTGCCTACAATGAGCAGTTCTTC. V gene TRBV20-1 combines with J gene TRBJ2-1, with a tentative D call TRBD2 (5 bases). The CDR3 covers 15 residues. V dropped 3 bases and J dropped 2 bases, with 14 bases sitting between them. CDR1 DFQATT and CDR2 SNEGSKA come from the germline V gene (reference sequence).